This TCR beta chain was sequenced in a study of shared clonotypes between healthy human individuals. General observations from the study: Several donors held 4.5% to 5% of naive CD4 clonotypes in common.

For this clone: The antigen is undetermined.

The repertoire was sequenced with immunoSEQ multiplex PCR; TCRdb's copy has only in-frame clones and lacks some. The sample shows 650,000 to 800,000 clones, 55% to 80% of them seen only once. Germline V CDR1 and CDR2: SQVTM, ANQGSEA. Germline trimming cut 4 bases from V and 7 bases from J; bases unmatched to any gene: 6. The CDR3 is 14 amino acids. The origin of this receptor is a woman in her thirties in good health. Sequences were obtained from memory CD4+ T cells sorted from blood. Sample subset: CD45RA-negative fraction. This chain connects TRBV29-1 to TRBJ1-4; 10 nucleotides agree with TRBD1. The CDR3 protein is CSVVGQGTGEKLFF. As DNA, the CDR3 is TGCAGCGTTGTGGGACAGGGGACGGGTGAAAAACTGTTTTTT.